Listed below are T cell receptor beta chains from one sample, sequenced in a study of blood T cell repertoires in COVID-19. Some clones are missing from TCRdb's copy, which holds only in-frame ones; the method was immunoSEQ multiplex PCR. Altogether hundreds of thousands of clones are present, just over 85% being singletons, with the ten largest covering less than 5%. Sample: PBMCs or T cells enriched from blood (not recorded which). Receptor source: a middle-aged woman with acute COVID-19. The CDR3 runs from the conserved cysteine through the conserved F or W. The order of the fields is D gene, clone size, V gene, J gene, CDR3 DNA, CDR3 protein. The D gene is left open where the match is weak. Size tells how often a clone was seen (once, few, many) or the class of an expanded clone, and some rows leave it out.

>NA|NA|TRBV20-1|TRBJ2-3
TGCAGTGCCGCTAGCGAAGACCCGCAGTATTTT
CSAASEDPQYF
>NA|few|TRBV28|TRBJ1-2
TGTGCCAGCAGTTTCCTTGGCGGACGGAGGTATGGCTACACCTTC
CASSFLGGRRYGYTF
>NA|NA|TRBV5-1|TRBJ1-3
TGCGCCAGCAGCTTGGGAGTCTCTGGAAACACCATATATTTT
CASSLGVSGNTIYF
>TRBD1|NA|TRBV18|TRBJ2-7
TGTGCCAGCTCACCAGGACAGGGAATAGGCTCCTACGAGCAGTACTTC
CASSPGQGIGSYEQYF
>TRBD1|NA|TRBV10-2|TRBJ1-5
TGCGCCAGCGTCGACAGGGCCAGGCAGCCCCAGCATTTT
CASVDRARQPQHF
>NA|NA|TRBV12-3/TRBV12-4|TRBJ1-2
TGTGCCAGCAGGGCAGGGGTGAACTATGGCTACACCTTC
CASRAGVNYGYTF
>TRBD2|NA|TRBV14|TRBJ2-7
TGTGCCAGCAGCCAAGAGGAGAGGACTAGCGGATCCTACGAGCAGTACTTC
CASSQEERTSGSYEQYF
>NA|once|TRBV13|TRBJ1-5
TGTGCCAGCAGCCCCGGGAGACGGACTCTCGGCGGCAATCAGCCCCAGCATTTT
CASSPGRRTLGGNQPQHF
>NA|NA|TRBV3-1/TRBV3-2|TRBJ2-7
TGTGCCAGCAGCCATATGGCCCGCGGGGCTTACGAGCAGTACTTC
CASSHMARGAYEQYF
>TRBD2|NA|TRBV5-1|TRBJ2-7
TGCGCCAGCAGCCGCACTAGCGGGAGCTCCGAGCAGTACTTC
CASSRTSGSSEQYF
>NA|NA|TRBV19|TRBJ1-4
TGTGCCTCCGGGGGGGAAACAACTAATGAAAAACTGTTTTTT
CASGGETTNEKLFF
>NA|once|TRBV18|TRBJ1-5
TGTGCCAGCTCACCATCTCCTCGGGGGAACTATCAGCCCCAGCATTTT
CASSPSPRGNYQPQHF
>NA|NA|TRBV24-1|TRBJ2-4
TGTGCCACCAGTGATACGGGGGAAAACATTCAGTACTTC
CATSDTGENIQYF
>NA|NA|TRBV11-2|TRBJ1-3
TGTGCCAGCAGCTTTACGGGGAGCTCTGGAAACACCATATATTTT
CASSFTGSSGNTIYF
>TRBD2|NA|TRBV25-1|TRBJ2-2
TGTGCCAGCAGTGAATGGACTAGCGGTACCGGGGAGCTGTTTTTT
CASSEWTSGTGELFF
>NA|NA|TRBV6-1|TRBJ1-1
TGTGCCAGCAGTGAAGCCTTAAACAGGGTCGCTGAAGCTTTCTTT
CASSEALNRVAEAFF
>TRBD1|NA|TRBV27|TRBJ2-2
TGTGCCAGCAGTTTGCGTTCGGGACAGGGTAACGGGGAGCTGTTTTTT
CASSLRSGQGNGELFF
>NA|few|TRBV4-2|TRBJ2-7
TGTGCCAGCAGCCAAGAAGAGGCGGCCCTACGCTACGAGCAGTACTTC
CASSQEEAALRYEQYF
>NA|NA|TRBV29-1|TRBJ1-2
TGCAGCGTTGAAGATCTCGGGAATGGCTACACCTTC
CSVEDLGNGYTF
>TRBD1|NA|TRBV19|TRBJ2-7
TGTGCCAGTAGTATTATACAGGGGGGATCCTACGAGCAGTACTTC
CASSIIQGGSYEQYF
>NA|NA|TRBV5-8|TRBJ2-4
TGTGCCAGCAGCCCCTTGGGGGCAGGAGGCATTCAGTACTTC
CASSPLGAGGIQYF
>NA|NA|TRBV6-5|TRBJ1-3
TGTGCCAGCAGGGGAGTCTCTGGAAACACCATATATTTT
CASRGVSGNTIYF
>NA|once|TRBV3-1/TRBV3-2|TRBJ2-7
TGTGCCAGCAGCCAATCCACAGGTACCTACGAGCAGTACTTC
CASSQSTGTYEQYF
>TRBD1|NA|TRBV4-1|TRBJ2-1
TGCGCCAGCAGCCAAGGCCTCGACAGGGGCCACAATGAGCAGTTCTTC
CASSQGLDRGHNEQFF
>NA|NA|TRBV5-6|TRBJ2-7
TGTGCCAGCAGCTTGGAGGTAGCGCCTACCTACGAGCAGTACTTC
CASSLEVAPTYEQYF
>NA|NA|TRBV5-6|TRBJ2-7
TGTGCCAGCAGCTTGGGATTGGACACCGGCTACGAGCAGTACTTC
CASSLGLDTGYEQYF
>TRBD1|NA|TRBV7-2|TRBJ1-5
TGTGCCAGCAGCCTGGGACAGGTTGGGAATCAGCCCCAGCATTTT
CASSLGQVGNQPQHF
>TRBD2|NA|TRBV6-5|TRBJ2-7
TGTGCAGCCAGTGAGGCGGGGGGCCGTAAGCAGTACTTC
CAASEAGGRKQYF
>NA|NA|TRBV10-3|TRBJ2-5
TGTGCCATCAGTTCCGGCGCGGGGGAGACCCAGTACTTC
CAISSGAGETQYF
>TRBD1|NA|TRBV5-6|TRBJ2-7
TGTGCCAGCAGCGTCGGACAGGGGTTCTACGAGCAGTACTTC
CASSVGQGFYEQYF
>TRBD1|NA|TRBV28|TRBJ2-5
TGTGCCAGCAGCAGAACAGGGGGTAAGAAGACCCAGTACTTC
CASSRTGGKKTQYF
>TRBD1|few|TRBV3-1/TRBV3-2|TRBJ1-1
TGTGCCAGCAGCCAAAATACAGGGGGAGCTTTCTTT
CASSQNTGGAFF
>TRBD1|NA|TRBV11-1|TRBJ1-1
TGTGCCAGCAGCACGGACAGGGGCGCTGAAGCTTTCTTT
CASSTDRGAEAFF
>TRBD1|NA|TRBV28|TRBJ1-5
TGTGCCAGCAGACCAAGACAGGGGGGCAATCAGCCCCAGCATTTT
CASRPRQGGNQPQHF
>TRBD2|NA|TRBV29-1|TRBJ2-1
TGCAGCGTGGGGCTAGCGGGAGTCGCCAATGAGCAGTTCTTC
CSVGLAGVANEQFF
>TRBD2|NA|TRBV19|TRBJ2-2
TGTGCCGGGGGGGAAACTGGGGAGCTGTTTTTT
CAGGETGELFF
>NA|NA|TRBV7-6|TRBJ2-1
TGTGCCAGCAGCTTAGCAGCGATTACCTACAATGAGCAGTTCTTC
CASSLAAITYNEQFF
>TRBD1|NA|TRBV27|TRBJ2-7
TGTGCCAGCAGTCCACTCGGGACAGGAGTAAACGAGCAGTACTTC
CASSPLGTGVNEQYF
>NA|NA|TRBV7-9|TRBJ1-2
TGTGCCAGCACCATAGACGGGAGGGGTGGCTACACCTTC
CASTIDGRGGYTF
>TRBD1|NA|TRBV30|TRBJ1-1
TGTGCCTGGAGGGGGACAGGGGCCCCCAACACTGAAGCTTTCTTT
CAWRGTGAPNTEAFF
>NA|NA|TRBV10-1|TRBJ2-7
TGCGCCAGCAGTGAGATCACTGCCCTGCAGGATGAATACGAGCAGTACTTC
CASSEITALQDEYEQYF
>NA|NA|TRBV12-3/TRBV12-4|TRBJ2-3
TGTGCCAGCAGACCGGGAAGCACAGATACGCAGTATTTT
CASRPGSTDTQYF
>NA|NA|TRBV7-2|TRBJ1-1
TGTGCCAGCAGCTTAGGGCAGGCGGGGAACACTGAAGCTTTCTTT
CASSLGQAGNTEAFF
>NA|NA|TRBV6-5|TRBJ1-4
TGTGCCAGCAGAGACCAGGGGCTCGCAGTGGAAAAACTGTTTTTT
CASRDQGLAVEKLFF
>NA|NA|TRBV2|TRBJ2-7
TGTGCCAGCAGGGAACAGGGAAGCTCCTACGAGCAGTACTTC
CASREQGSSYEQYF
>TRBD2|once|TRBV6-6|TRBJ2-3
TGTGCCAGCAGTCAAACTAGCGGGAGGGCCCCAGATACGCAGTATTTT
CASSQTSGRAPDTQYF
>NA|NA|TRBV27|TRBJ2-4
TGTGCCAGCAGGGCCGAAGGGGAAAACATTCAGTACTTC
CASRAEGENIQYF
>NA|NA|TRBV5-1|TRBJ1-1
TGCGCCAGCAGCTTGTCCGGGGGGGTGACCACTGAAGCTTTCTTT
CASSLSGGVTTEAFF